Reported below is one T cell receptor beta chain. What it binds is not known. This beta chain represents an off-target read in a library built for alpha chains; its size is of limited meaning. This sample is drawn from a study of spatial heterogeneity in lung cancer. About the study: Alpha-chain sequences were consistently detected less often than beta-chain sequences.

General study findings and limits: Tracking of tumor mutation counts was seen in expanded intratumoral alpha and beta TCR counts.

TCRdb redid the calling of the 5' RACE reads with MiXCR, one entry per CDR3 protein. The sample records around 9,300 distinct CDR3 sequences, approximately 50% being singletons. The time point was: sample taken at primary tumor resection. V lost 4 bases and J 1 base, leaving 13 bases between the germline ends. The CDR3 length is 15 residues. The V gene's germline CDR1 is MNHEY and CDR2 SVGAGI. The source is a female donor with early-stage non-small cell lung cancer. J is TRBJ2-5 and V is TRBV6-5; no reliable D call. The sequencing used lung tumor tissue, collected at surgery. DNA of the CDR3: TGTGCCAGCAGTTCCACCAGGACCCGCCAAGAGACCCAGTACTTC. This gives the protein CASSSTRTRQETQYF.